This T cell receptor beta chain appears in the sequencing data of a study of T-cell reconstitution after alpha-beta-depleted transplantation in children. Study results and limitations: Reportedly, alpha-beta T cells present about two months post-transplant originated from several hundred expanded clones of graft origin. From surviving recipient T cells and thymic progenitors came the high day-60 TCRbeta diversity observed in some patients. Newly made T cells mostly supplied T-cell counts and diversity one year after transplant.

This clonotype has at least ten counts. Its antigen is not identified. CDR3 length equals 14 residues. Germline V gene lookup returns CDR1 ENHRY and CDR2 SYGVKD. The ends lost 3 bases at V and 3 bases at J; junction bases unmatched: 5. Preparing the TCRbeta library involved the use of unique molecular identifiers. Using its own MiXCR run on the PCR reads, TCRdb lists one record per CDR3 protein. The table has about 240,000 distinct CDR3 sequences, about a quarter seen once. The source of this sequence is a girl aged 2 to 9 with Fanconi anemia, due to receive a stem cell transplant. Source: PBMCs, taken before TCRalphabeta/CD19-depleted stem cell transplant. The chain has TRBV10-3 and TRBJ2-7; 7 bases map to TRBD1. CDR3 in DNA: TGTGCCATCAGTGACCACAGGGGAAACTACGAGCAGTACTTC. Amino acid sequence: CAISDHRGNYEQYF.